What follows are 7 T cell receptor beta chains derived from one specimen sequenced in a study of CD4 T cells in relation to SARS-CoV-2 and coronaviruses. Profiled with immunoSEQ multiplex PCR; TCRdb holds only in-frame clones, not every one. The sample includes 31,000 or so clones, 72% of them seen just once. Before the COVID-19 pandemic, during about 2010-2019, CD4+ T cells were taken from unexposed donors. Isolation of CD4+ T cells took place after about 9 days in culture. Their specific antigens are unknown. The sequenced sample consisted of CD4+ T cells from PBMCs, cultured in vitro. All receptors come from a human donor in good health.

This clone came up once. The chain is built from TRBV6-2 or TRBV6-3 and TRBJ2-7; the match to TRBD2 covers 7 bases. The CDR3 sequence is 15 residues long. CDR1 is MNHEY, CDR2 SVGEGT, per germline. V shed 3 bases and J 4 bases; nucleotides not matched to a gene: 9. The CDR3 sequence: CASSYGRGPGYEQYF. In DNA form, the CDR3 reads TGTGCCAGCAGTTATGGGAGGGGCCCCGGGTACGAGCAGTACTTC.

The rearrangement uses TRBV12-3 or TRBV12-4 and TRBJ1-1; D not certain. This CDR3 spans 13 amino acids. V shed 2 bases and J shed 1 base, with 5 bases lying between them. CDR3 sequence (DNA): TGTGCCAGCAGTTTAACATCGAACACTGAAGCTTTCTTT. Protein product: CASSLTSNTEAFF.

Worth noting for this clone: At one boundary the junction diverges from the germline segment, which might be a read error. The rearrangement links TRBV6-5 to TRBJ2-1, with a possible D match to TRBD2 (6 bases). CDR1 and CDR2 from the germline V gene are MNHEY and SVGAGI. The CDR3 loop spans 15 amino acids. CDR3 loop: CASSYLVTGDNEQFF. The CDR3 DNA is TGTGCCAGCAGCTACTTGGTAACGGGGGATAATGAGCAGTTCTTC.

This chain joins TRBV10-2 and TRBJ2-3; 9 bases are shared with TRBD1. Germline loops: CDR1 WSHSY, CDR2 SAAADI. This CDR3 spans 17 amino acids. The trim removed 4 bases at V and 5 bases at J, leaving 13 bases unmatched. The CDR3 bases are TGCGCCAGCAGTGGAAGGACAGGGGCGCGCAAGATAGATACGCAGTATTTT. Amino acid sequence: CASSGRTGARKIDTQYF.

The V call is TRBV30, the J call TRBJ2-3, with a tentative D call TRBD1 (5 bases). The CDR3 is made up of 13 amino acids. Per the germline V gene, CDR1 is GTSNPN and CDR2 is SVGIG (reference sequence). V was clipped by 4 bases and J by 1 base, with 9 bases between them. CDR3 in DNA: TGTGCCTGGATCAGGGCCGGCACAGATACGCAGTATTTT. Translation gives CAWIRAGTDTQYF.

The rearrangement links TRBV3-1 (or the pseudogene TRBV3-2) to TRBJ2-5, with TRBD1 matching 8 bases. CDR1 is LGHDT and CDR2 is YNNKEL in the germline V gene (reference sequence). The CDR3 consists of 15 residues. The V segment lost 0 bases and the J segment 3 bases; nucleotides outside the gene matches: 3. CDR3 residues: CASSQEQGAKETQYF. CDR3 coding DNA: TGTGCCAGCAGCCAAGAGCAGGGGGCAAAAGAGACCCAGTACTTC.

The rearrangement joins TRBV7-9 to TRBJ1-5; TRBD1 aligns across 10 bases. The V and J ends lost 5 bases and 7 bases, in that order; junction bases with no gene match: 2. The germline CDR1 and CDR2 sequences are SEHNR and FQNEAQ (reference sequence). This CDR3 is built from 13 residues. The chain's CDR3 is CASSGTGAQPQHF. The CDR3 DNA sequence: TGTGCCAGCAGCGGGACAGGGGCCCAGCCCCAGCATTTT.